The 30 T cell receptor beta chains below come from one sample, sequenced in a study of T cell repertoires in cytomegalovirus infection. TCRdb redid the calling of the reads with MiXCR, one entry per CDR3 protein. Among around 230,000 distinct CDR3 sequences listed, roughly 6.5% were seen once. The specimen sequenced was PBMCs. The receptors were sampled from a human donor in good health (CMV status not recorded). Some clones in this sample may be carry-over from other donors' samples.

Many counts were recorded for this clonotype. The chain is built from TRBV19 and TRBJ1-2, with 7 bases aligning to TRBD1. The CDR3 covers 14 residues. Germline V gives CDR1 LNHDA, CDR2 SQIVND (reference sequence). The J segment lost 7 bases and the V segment lost 4 bases, leaving 9 bases of the junction unmatched. CDR3 DNA sequence: TGTGCCAGTAGTAAGACAGGGAGTGCCCTTGGCTACACCTTC. It is translated as CASSKTGSALGYTF.

In this sample, this clonotype turned up a few times. The rearrangement links TRBV5-1 to TRBJ2-7; D assignment may be TRBD1 or TRBD2 (6 bases each). The V gene's germline CDR1 is SGHRS and CDR2 YFSETQ. The CDR3 runs to 14 residues. With 4 bases removed from V and 5 bases from J, the gap between germline ends came to 16 bases. CDR3 coding DNA: TGCGCCAGCAGCCCAGTGAGGGGGGTAGACGAGCAGTACTTC. It encodes CASSPVRGVDEQYF.

This clonotype has ten or more counts. V gene TRBV15 combines with J gene TRBJ1-2; D ambiguous. Deletions cut 9 bases from V and 2 bases from J, with 10 bases between. CDR3 length: 12 residues. Germline CDR1 and CDR2: LNHNV and YYDKDF (reference sequence). CDR3 sequence (DNA): TGTGCCACTAGCCGGGAGAACTATGGCTACACCTTC. This gives the protein CATSRENYGYTF. Combining the CDR3 with reference TRBV15 and TRBJ1-2 gives the whole variable domain DAMVIQNPRYQVTQFGKPVTLSCSQTLNHNVMYWYQQKSSQAPKLLFHYYDKDFNNEADTPDNFQSRRPNTSFCFLDIRSPGLGDTAMYLCATSRENYGYTFGSGTRLTVV.

Turning to this clonotype: This could be a read error, since a much larger clone is one nucleotide away. The chain carries TRBV12-3 or TRBV12-4 and TRBJ2-1; 10 bases are a match to TRBD2. The CDR3 is 16 amino acids. The CDR3 DNA is TGTGTCAGCAGTCCCTTAAGTAGCGGGGGGTACAATGAGCAGTTCTTC. Its protein product is CVSSPLSSGGYNEQFF.

Ten or more counts support this clonotype. The chain couples TRBV20-1 to TRBJ2-5; 7 bases align to TRBD2. The CDR3 spans 12 residues. J was trimmed by 5 bases and V by 2 bases; bases with no gene match: 2. CDR1 DFQATT and CDR2 SNEGSKA come from the germline V gene (reference sequence). The chain's CDR3 is CSARLAAETQYF. The CDR3 DNA sequence: TGCAGTGCTAGACTAGCGGCGGAGACCCAGTACTTC.

This clonotype was picked up many times. V is TRBV4-2 and J is TRBJ2-5; a possible D gene is TRBD2 (6 bases). Germline assignment: CDR1 LGHNA and CDR2 YNFKEQ. Trimming pared 1 base from V and 0 bases from J, leaving 12 bases between. CDR3 length: 16 amino acids. Here the CDR3 DNA reads TGTGCCAGCAGCCAAGGGGGAAGACTAGACCAAGAGACCCAGTACTTC. Amino acids: CASSQGGRLDQETQYF.

Ten or more counts support this clonotype. The junction and the germline gene differ at one end; a read error may be behind it. The rearrangement uses TRBV7-7 and TRBJ2-1; 8 bases line up with TRBD2. The CDR3 is 17 residues long. Germline V CDR1 and CDR2: SSHAT, FNYEAQ (reference sequence). CDR3 DNA: TGTGCTAGCAGCCCCGAGCCGGGACTAGAGAAAGTGGATGAGCAGTTCTTC. This translates into CASSPEPGLEKVDEQFF.

This clonotype was seen many times. The chain recombines TRBV7-2 with TRBJ1-5; no definite D call. From germline, CDR1 is SGHTA and CDR2 FQGNSA. The length of the CDR3 is 14 residues. V dropped 1 base and J dropped 0 bases, with 4 bases sitting between them. The CDR3 DNA reads TGTGCCAGCAGCTTAGTTCGTAGCAATCAGCCCCAGCATTTT. Protein: CASSLVRSNQPQHF. Using reference TRBV7-2 and TRBJ1-5 for the parts outside the CDR3, the full variable domain is GAGVSQSPSNKVTEKGKDVELRCDPISGHTALYWYRQSLGQGLEFLIYFQGNSAPDKSGLPSDRFSAERTGGSVSTLTIQRTQQEDSAVYLCASSLVRSNQPQHFGDGTRLSIL.

This clonotype appeared many times. CDR3 coding DNA: TGCAGTCCCTACTACCAGGCCCGGAACACTGAAGCTTTCTTT. This gives the protein CSPYYQARNTEAFF. The chain couples TRBV20-1 to TRBJ1-1; no clear D gene. Trimming removed 8 bases from V and 1 base from J, with 17 bases in between. The CDR3 spans 14 residues. From germline, CDR1 is DFQATT and CDR2 SNEGSKA (reference sequence).

This clonotype was recorded many times. The chain recombines TRBV6-1 with TRBJ2-7; D unclear. Germline CDR1 MNHNS, CDR2 SASEGT. The ends were cut back, 6 bases at V and 4 bases at J, with 7 bases in the middle. This CDR3 is built from 11 residues. In nucleotides, the CDR3 is TGTGCCAGCAGGACTGGGTACGAGCAGTACTTC. This translates into CASRTGYEQYF.

There are many counts of this clonotype. This rearrangement joins TRBV20-1 to TRBJ2-3, with 9 bases lining up with TRBD1. The CDR3 is made up of 13 amino acids. After removal of 6 bases from V and 4 bases from J, the junction contained 5 bases not matched to a gene. Germline CDR1 DFQATT, CDR2 SNEGSKA (reference sequence). The chain's CDR3 is CSADRGGADTQYF. The CDR3 bases are TGCAGTGCCGACAGGGGGGGAGCAGATACGCAGTATTTT.

V and J are TRBV2 and TRBJ1-1, with D hard to call. Germline assignment: CDR1 SNHLY and CDR2 FYNNEI. V was trimmed by 1 base and J by 0 bases, leaving 12 bases between them. The CDR3 is 16 amino acids. CDR3 sequence (DNA): TGTGCCAGCAGTGAAGGGATTGAGAAGATGAACACTGAAGCTTTCTTT. Translated: CASSEGIEKMNTEAFF. Looking up the rest from reference TRBV2 and TRBJ1-1 gives the full variable domain: EPEVTQTPSHQVTQMGQEVILRCVPISNHLYFYWYRQILGQKVEFLVSFYNNEISEKSEIFDDQFSVERPDGSNFTLKIRSTKLEDSAMYFCASSEGIEKMNTEAFFGQGTRLTVV.

This clonotype was recorded a few times. For the CDR3, the DNA is TGTGCCAGCAGTTACGAGAGGGGGAGCTCCTACAATGAGCAGTTCTTC. It specifies CASSYERGSSYNEQFF. The rearrangement joins TRBV6-5 to TRBJ2-1; the D gene is possibly TRBD1 (6 bases). The CDR3 is 16 amino acids. Between the trimmed V and J ends, which lost 2 bases and 0 bases, there was a span of 11 bases. The V gene's germline CDR1 is MNHEY and CDR2 SVGAGI.

Ten or more counts support this clonotype. This chain uses TRBV28 with TRBJ1-4, with 7 bases matching TRBD1. CDR1 and CDR2 (germline): MDHEN, SYDVKM. Trimming at V came to 4 bases and at J to 4 bases, leaving 6 bases not matched to a gene. The length of the CDR3 is 15 residues. The CDR3 DNA reads TGTGCCAGCAGTTCAAACAGGGGACTTAATGAAAAACTGTTTTTT. Translation: CASSSNRGLNEKLFF.

This clonotype was seen at least ten times. The chain combines TRBV10-3 with TRBJ1-1; D not certain. This CDR3 has 14 amino acids. V dropped 6 bases and J dropped 1 base, with 12 bases sitting between them. Germline assignment: CDR1 ENHRY and CDR2 SYGVKD. The CDR3 DNA reads as TGTGCCATCAGGGGGATCCCGGGGAACACTGAAGCTTTCTTT. Translating gives CAIRGIPGNTEAFF.

The chain couples TRBV29-1 to TRBJ1-2; 9 bases agree with TRBD1. Unmatched junction bases numbered 12, after V lost 2 bases and J lost 8 bases. The germline V gene encodes CDR1 SQVTM and CDR2 ANQGSEA. The CDR3 length is 15 residues. The CDR3 here is CSVETPTGGGGGYTF. The CDR3 DNA follows: TGCAGCGTTGAAACCCCGACAGGGGGAGGAGGGGGCTACACCTTC.

This clonotype was counted only a few times. The chain couples TRBV2 to TRBJ1-1, with D maybe TRBD1 (6 bases). The CDR3 consists of 15 residues. Trimming took off 9 bases at V and 0 bases at J, with 17 bases between the two ends. CDR1 and CDR2 (germline): SNHLY, FYNNEI. The CDR3: CARTGIFDMNTEAFF. The DNA of the CDR3 is TGTGCCAGAACAGGGATCTTCGACATGAACACTGAAGCTTTCTTT.

The chain carries TRBV19 and TRBJ2-1, with 8 nucleotides matching TRBD2. V lost 7 bases, J lost 2 bases, and 7 bases stayed unmatched. The CDR3 totals 15 residues. Germline CDR1 is LNHDA and CDR2 is SQIVND (reference sequence). CDR3 bases: TGTGCCAGTACCCAAAGCGGGAGCCCCTACAATGAGCAGTTCTTC. Translated: CASTQSGSPYNEQFF.

This clonotype has at least ten counts. This chain uses TRBV28 with TRBJ1-5, with a tentative D call TRBD1 (5 bases). Looked up from germline, CDR1 is MDHEN and CDR2 is SYDVKM. The V end lost 5 bases, the J end lost 9 bases, and 11 bases lay between the germline ends. The CDR3 spans 12 residues. The CDR3 loop is CASSRDQGPQHF. In nucleotides, the CDR3 is TGTGCCAGCAGTCGTGACCAGGGGCCCCAGCATTTT.

This clonotype has just a few counts. The J gene is TRBJ2-4, the V gene TRBV19; D might be TRBD2 (6 bases). V was trimmed by 5 bases and J by 0 bases, leaving 17 bases between them. This CDR3 is built from 17 residues. Germline V CDR1 and CDR2: LNHDA, SQIVND (reference sequence). CDR3 in amino acids: CASSAGTSVLAKNIQYF. The DNA for the CDR3 is TGTGCCAGTAGTGCCGGGACTTCTGTTCTAGCCAAAAACATTCAGTACTTC.

This clonotype was seen repeatedly, ten times or more. The chain combines TRBV6-6 with TRBJ2-1, with 8 bases lining up with TRBD2. CDR3 length: 17 amino acids. The germline V gene encodes CDR1 MNHNY and CDR2 SVGAGI (reference sequence). Germline trimming cut 0 bases from V and 7 bases from J; bases unmatched to any gene: 11. The CDR3 loop is CASSYSVVGGAVNEQFF. The CDR3 DNA reads as TGTGCCAGCAGTTACTCGGTTGTCGGGGGGGCTGTTAATGAGCAGTTCTTC.

This clonotype has just a few counts. This chain joins TRBV20-1 and TRBJ1-1, with D possibly TRBD1 on 5 matching bases. CDR3 length: 13 amino acids. The germline CDR1 and CDR2 sequences are DFQATT and SNEGSKA (reference sequence). V lost 6 bases, J lost 0 bases, and 11 bases lay in between. CDR3 sequence: CSARGDLNTEAFF. DNA of the CDR3: TGCAGTGCCCGTGGGGACCTGAACACTGAAGCTTTCTTT.

This clonotype was counted at least ten times. The chain has TRBV6-6 and TRBJ1-5; no reliable D call. CDR3 length: 19 residues. The V and J ends lost 2 bases and 0 bases respectively, with 20 bases between them. Germline CDR1 is MNHNY and CDR2 is SVGAGI (reference sequence). CDR3 sequence reads: CASSYPRGSGSDSNQPQHF. In DNA, the CDR3 is TGTGCCAGCAGTTACCCTAGAGGATCCGGGAGTGATAGCAATCAGCCCCAGCATTTT.

At least ten counts were recorded for this clonotype. The chain carries TRBV20-1 and TRBJ1-1; 8 nucleotides align to TRBD1. This CDR3 is 12 amino acids long. Trimming removed 7 bases from V and 1 base from J; junction bases left unmatched: 2. Germline values: CDR1 DFQATT, CDR2 SNEGSKA (reference sequence). The CDR3 is CSGDRSNTEAFF. The CDR3 nucleotides are TGCAGTGGGGACAGGTCGAACACTGAAGCTTTCTTT.

This clonotype was observed at least ten times. The chain joins TRBV6-2 or TRBV6-3 to TRBJ1-5; the D is unclear. Germline CDR1 is MNHEY and CDR2 is SVGEGT. The V and J ends lost 2 bases and 7 bases respectively, with 12 bases between them. The CDR3 has 14 amino acids. CDR3 sequence: CASSYKSSLQPQHF. The CDR3 coding sequence is TGTGCCAGCAGTTACAAGTCCTCCCTACAGCCCCAGCATTTT.

This clonotype was detected many times. The CDR3 sequence: CASSYRDTTLYGYTF. In nucleotides, the CDR3 is TGTGCCAGCAGCTACCGGGACACGACCCTCTATGGCTACACCTTC. The V and J genes are TRBV7-2 and TRBJ1-2; D may be TRBD1 (6 bases). The V gene lost 4 bases and the J gene lost 4 bases, with 16 bases spanning the gap. Germline V gives CDR1 SGHTA, CDR2 FQGNSA. The CDR3 loop spans 15 amino acids.

This clonotype was observed a handful of times. This chain uses TRBV5-1 with TRBJ1-1; D is unclear. Germline V gene data show CDR1 as SGHRS and CDR2 as YFSETQ. V lost 4 bases to trimming and J lost 6 bases, with 16 bases between them. The CDR3 sequence is 14 residues long. The CDR3 region has the DNA TGCGCCAGCAGCCCCGGCGGAACTGGAGCTGAAGCTTTCTTT. This translates into CASSPGGTGAEAFF. The entire variable domain, with the rest obtained from reference TRBV5-1 and TRBJ1-1, is as follows: KAGVTQTPRYLIKTRGQQVTLSCSPISGHRSVSWYQQTPGQGLQFLFEYFSETQRNKGNFPGRFSGRQFSNSRSEMNVSTLELGDSALYLCASSPGGTGAEAFFGQGTRLTVV.

The sample holds many counts of this clonotype. The chain recombines TRBV7-9 with TRBJ2-1; D is uncertain. The ends were cut back, 1 base at V and 2 bases at J, with 9 bases in the middle. There are 15 residues in the CDR3. Per the germline V gene, CDR1 is SEHNR and CDR2 is FQNEAQ (reference sequence). The CDR3 protein is CASSLEGWAYNEQFF. DNA for the CDR3: TGTGCCAGCAGCTTAGAAGGGTGGGCCTACAATGAGCAGTTCTTC.

In this sample, this clonotype turned up many times. The rearrangement joins TRBV7-2 to TRBJ2-7; D remains ambiguous. CDR1 and CDR2 (germline): SGHTA, FQGNSA. This CDR3 is built from 15 residues. V lost 1 base, J lost 2 bases, and 12 bases lay in between. CDR3 coding DNA: TGTGCCAGCAGCTTAGTGCCAGGTGACACCTACGAGCAGTACTTC. Its protein product is CASSLVPGDTYEQYF.

The table lists this clonotype with many counts. This chain links TRBV7-2 with TRBJ1-6; D unresolved. This CDR3 is built from 15 residues. Germline loops: CDR1 SGHTA, CDR2 FQGNSA. The V and J ends lost 1 base and 9 bases respectively, with 13 bases between them. The CDR3 loop is CASSLVEGSSSPLHF. DNA for the CDR3: TGTGCCAGCAGCTTAGTTGAAGGGAGCTCTTCACCCCTCCACTTT.